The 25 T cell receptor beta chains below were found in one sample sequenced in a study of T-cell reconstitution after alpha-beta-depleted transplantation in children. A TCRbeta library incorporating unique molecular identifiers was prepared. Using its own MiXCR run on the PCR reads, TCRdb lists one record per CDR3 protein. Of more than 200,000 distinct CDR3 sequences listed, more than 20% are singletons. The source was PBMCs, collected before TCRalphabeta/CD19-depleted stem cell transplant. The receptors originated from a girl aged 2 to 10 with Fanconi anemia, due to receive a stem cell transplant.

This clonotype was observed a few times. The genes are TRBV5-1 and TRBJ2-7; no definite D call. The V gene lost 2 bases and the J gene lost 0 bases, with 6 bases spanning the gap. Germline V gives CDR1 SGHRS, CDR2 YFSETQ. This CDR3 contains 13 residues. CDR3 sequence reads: CASSFDFSYEQYF. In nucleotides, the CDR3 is TGCGCCAGCAGCTTTGACTTCTCCTACGAGCAGTACTTC.

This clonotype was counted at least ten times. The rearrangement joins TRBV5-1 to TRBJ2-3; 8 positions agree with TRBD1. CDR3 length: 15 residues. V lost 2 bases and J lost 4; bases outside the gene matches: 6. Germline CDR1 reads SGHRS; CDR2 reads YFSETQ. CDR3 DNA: TGCGCCAGCAGCTTCTCAGGGGGCAGCGCAGATACGCAGTATTTT. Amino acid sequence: CASSFSGGSADTQYF.

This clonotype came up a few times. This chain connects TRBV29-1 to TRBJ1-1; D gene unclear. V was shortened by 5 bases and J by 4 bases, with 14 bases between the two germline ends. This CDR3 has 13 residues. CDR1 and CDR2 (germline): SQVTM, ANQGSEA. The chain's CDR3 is CSVWVLTGTEAFF. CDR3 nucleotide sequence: TGCAGCGTTTGGGTTTTGACGGGCACTGAAGCTTTCTTT.

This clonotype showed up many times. The CDR3: CASSLFGLEGSYNEQFF. CDR3 nucleotides: TGTGCCAGCAGTTTATTCGGGCTAGAGGGGTCCTACAATGAGCAGTTCTTC. This chain connects TRBV12-3 or TRBV12-4 to TRBJ2-1; D possibly uses TRBD1 or TRBD2 (5 bases each). Trimming left V 2 bases short and J 1 base short, with 15 bases between. The CDR3 runs to 17 residues.

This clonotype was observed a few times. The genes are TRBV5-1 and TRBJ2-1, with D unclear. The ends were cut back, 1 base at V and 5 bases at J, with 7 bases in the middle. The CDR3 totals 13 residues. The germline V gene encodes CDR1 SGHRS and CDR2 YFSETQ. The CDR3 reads CASSLPDHNEQFF. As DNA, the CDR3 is TGCGCCAGCAGCTTGCCGGACCACAATGAGCAGTTCTTC.

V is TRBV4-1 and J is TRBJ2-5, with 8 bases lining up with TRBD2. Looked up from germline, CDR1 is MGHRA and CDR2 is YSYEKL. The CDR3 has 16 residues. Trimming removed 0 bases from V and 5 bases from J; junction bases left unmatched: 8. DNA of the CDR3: TGCGCCAGCAGCCAAGAAGGGACTAGTTCAATGGAGACCCAGTACTTC. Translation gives CASSQEGTSSMETQYF.

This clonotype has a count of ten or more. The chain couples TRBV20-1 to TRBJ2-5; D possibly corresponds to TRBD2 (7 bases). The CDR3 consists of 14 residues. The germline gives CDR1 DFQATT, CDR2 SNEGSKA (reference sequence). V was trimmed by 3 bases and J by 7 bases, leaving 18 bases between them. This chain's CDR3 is CSASPLAGAGTQYF. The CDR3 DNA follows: TGCAGTGCTAGCCCTCTTGCGGGGGCGGGGACCCAGTACTTC.

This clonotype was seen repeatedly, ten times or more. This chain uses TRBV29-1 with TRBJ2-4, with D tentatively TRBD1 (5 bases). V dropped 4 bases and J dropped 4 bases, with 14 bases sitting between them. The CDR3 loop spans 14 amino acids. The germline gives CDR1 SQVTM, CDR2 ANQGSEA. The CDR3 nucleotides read TGCAGCGTTGGGGAATCTCGACAGAAAAACATTCAGTACTTC. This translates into CSVGESRQKNIQYF.

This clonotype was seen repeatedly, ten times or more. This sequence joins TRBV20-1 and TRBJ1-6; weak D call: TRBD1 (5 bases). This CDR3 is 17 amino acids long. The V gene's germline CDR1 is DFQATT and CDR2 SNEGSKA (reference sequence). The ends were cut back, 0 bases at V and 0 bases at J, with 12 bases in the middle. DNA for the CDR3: TGCAGTGCTAGAGATCAGGGCTCTAGCTCCTATAATTCACCCCTCCACTTT. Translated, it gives CSARDQGSSSYNSPLHF.

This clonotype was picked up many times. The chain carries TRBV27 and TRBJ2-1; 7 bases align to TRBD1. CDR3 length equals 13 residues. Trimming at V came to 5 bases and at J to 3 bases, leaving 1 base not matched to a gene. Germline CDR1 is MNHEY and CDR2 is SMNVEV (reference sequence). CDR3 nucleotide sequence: TGTGCCAGCAGTCGACAGGGCTACAATGAGCAGTTCTTC. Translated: CASSRQGYNEQFF.

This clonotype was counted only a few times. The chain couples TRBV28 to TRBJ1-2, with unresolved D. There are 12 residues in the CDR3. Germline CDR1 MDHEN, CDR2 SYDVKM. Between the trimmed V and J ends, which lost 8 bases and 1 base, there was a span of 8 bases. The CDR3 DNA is TGTGCCAGCGGTAAAGTTAACTATGGCTACACCTTC. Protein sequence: CASGKVNYGYTF.

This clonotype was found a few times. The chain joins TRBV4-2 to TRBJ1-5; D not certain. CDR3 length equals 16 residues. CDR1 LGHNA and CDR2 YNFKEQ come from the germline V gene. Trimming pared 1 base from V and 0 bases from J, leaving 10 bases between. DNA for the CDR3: TGTGCCAGCAGCCAAGGGACTGCCGATAGCAATCAGCCCCAGCATTTT. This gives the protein CASSQGTADSNQPQHF.

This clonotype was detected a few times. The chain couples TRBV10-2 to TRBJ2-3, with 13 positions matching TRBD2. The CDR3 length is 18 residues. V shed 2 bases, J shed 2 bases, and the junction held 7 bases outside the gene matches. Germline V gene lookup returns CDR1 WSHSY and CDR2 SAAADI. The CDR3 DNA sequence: TGCGCCAGCAGTGAGACCGGGACTAGCGGGACTAACACAGATACGCAGTATTTT. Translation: CASSETGTSGTNTDTQYF.

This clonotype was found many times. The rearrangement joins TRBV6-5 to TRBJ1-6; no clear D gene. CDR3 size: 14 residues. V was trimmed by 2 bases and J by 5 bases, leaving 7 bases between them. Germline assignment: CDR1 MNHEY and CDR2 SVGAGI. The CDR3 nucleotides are TGTGCCAGCAGTTACAGACCAAATAATTCACCCCTCCACTTT. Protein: CASSYRPNNSPLHF.

The CDR3 is CASSLAYGDLLSYEQYF. CDR3 coding DNA: TGTGCCAGCAGCTTGGCCTATGGGGATCTGCTCTCCTACGAGCAGTACTTC. The chain uses TRBV5-5 and TRBJ2-7; D is ambiguous. With 0 bases removed from V and 0 bases from J, the gap between germline ends came to 16 bases. CDR3 size: 17 residues. Germline V lookup: CDR1 SGHKS, CDR2 YYEKEE (reference sequence). Complete variable domain (other parts from reference TRBV5-5 and TRBJ2-7): DAGVTQSPTHLIKTRGQQVTLRCSPISGHKSVSWYQQVLGQGPQFIFQYYEKEERGRGNFPDRFSARQFPNYSSELNVNALLLGDSALYLCASSLAYGDLLSYEQYFGPGTRLTVT.

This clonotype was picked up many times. The CDR3 bases are TGCAGCGTCCGAAGGACAGGGGGCTTTTCCCAAGAGACCCAGTACTTC. Translated, it gives CSVRRTGGFSQETQYF. This chain connects TRBV29-1 to TRBJ2-5, with 11 bases fitting TRBD1. The CDR3 is made up of 16 amino acids. The germline V gene encodes CDR1 SQVTM and CDR2 ANQGSEA. The V and J ends lost 6 bases and 1 base, in that order; junction bases with no gene match: 10.

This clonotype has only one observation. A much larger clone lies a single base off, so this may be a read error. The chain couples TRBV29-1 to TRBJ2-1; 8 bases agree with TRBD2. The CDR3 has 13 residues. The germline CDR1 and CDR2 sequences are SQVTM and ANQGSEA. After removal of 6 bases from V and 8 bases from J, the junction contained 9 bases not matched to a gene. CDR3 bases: TGCAGCGTGGGAGCGGGAGTCACCTATGAGCAGTTCTTC. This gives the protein CSVGAGVTYEQFF.

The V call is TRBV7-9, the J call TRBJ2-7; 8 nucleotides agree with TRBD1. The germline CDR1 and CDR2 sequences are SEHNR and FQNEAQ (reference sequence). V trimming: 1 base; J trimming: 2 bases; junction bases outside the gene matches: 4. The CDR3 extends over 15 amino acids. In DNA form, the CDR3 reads TGTGCCAGCAGCTTAGGGGACAGGCCGCCCTACGAGCAGTACTTC. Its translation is CASSLGDRPPYEQYF.

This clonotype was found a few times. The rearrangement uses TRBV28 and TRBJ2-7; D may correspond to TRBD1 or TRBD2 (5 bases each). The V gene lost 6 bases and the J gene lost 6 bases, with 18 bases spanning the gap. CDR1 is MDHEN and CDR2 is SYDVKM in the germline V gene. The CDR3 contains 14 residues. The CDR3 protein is CASSPTGTLTEQYF. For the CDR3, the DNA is TGTGCCAGCAGCCCAACCGGGACCCTGACCGAGCAGTACTTC.

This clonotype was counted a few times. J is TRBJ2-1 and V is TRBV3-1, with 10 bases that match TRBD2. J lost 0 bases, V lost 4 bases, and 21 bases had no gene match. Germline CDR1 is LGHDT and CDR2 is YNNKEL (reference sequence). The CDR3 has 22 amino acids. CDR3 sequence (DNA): TGTGCCAGCAGCCTCATGTGGGCTACAGTAGGTCCTAGCGGGAGCTCCTACAATGAGCAGTTCTTC. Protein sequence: CASSLMWATVGPSGSSYNEQFF.

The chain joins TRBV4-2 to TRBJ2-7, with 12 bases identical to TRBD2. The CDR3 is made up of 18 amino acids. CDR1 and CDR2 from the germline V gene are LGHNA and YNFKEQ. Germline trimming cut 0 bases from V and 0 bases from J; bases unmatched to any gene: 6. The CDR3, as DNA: TGTGCCAGCAGCCAAGAGGGCCTAGCGGGGGGGGACTCCTACGAGCAGTACTTC. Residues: CASSQEGLAGGDSYEQYF.

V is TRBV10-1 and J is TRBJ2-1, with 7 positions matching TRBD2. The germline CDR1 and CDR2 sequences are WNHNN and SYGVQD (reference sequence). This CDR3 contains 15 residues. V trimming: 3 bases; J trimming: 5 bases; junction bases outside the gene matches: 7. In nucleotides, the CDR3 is TGCGCCAGCAGTGATTTAACTAGCGAGAACAATGAGCAGTTCTTC. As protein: CASSDLTSENNEQFF.

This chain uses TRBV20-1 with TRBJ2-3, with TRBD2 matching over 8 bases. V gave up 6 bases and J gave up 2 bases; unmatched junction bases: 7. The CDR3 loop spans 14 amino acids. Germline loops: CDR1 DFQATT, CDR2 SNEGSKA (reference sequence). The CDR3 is CSAQRGSFTDTQYF. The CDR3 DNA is TGCAGTGCCCAGCGGGGGTCCTTCACAGATACGCAGTATTTT.

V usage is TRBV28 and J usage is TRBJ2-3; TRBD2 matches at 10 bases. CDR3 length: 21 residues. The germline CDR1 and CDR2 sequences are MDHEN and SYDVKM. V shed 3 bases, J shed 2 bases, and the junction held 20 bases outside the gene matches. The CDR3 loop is CASSLILLSGRAMLHTDTQYF. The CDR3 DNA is TGTGCCAGCAGTTTGATCCTATTAAGCGGGAGGGCCATGTTGCACACAGATACGCAGTATTTT. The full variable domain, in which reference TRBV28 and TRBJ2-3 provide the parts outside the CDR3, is DVKVTQSSRYLVKRTGEKVFLECVQDMDHENMFWYRQDPGLGLRLIYFSYDVKMKEKGDIPEGYSVSREKKERFSLILESASTNQTSMYLCASSLILLSGRAMLHTDTQYFGPGTRLTVL.

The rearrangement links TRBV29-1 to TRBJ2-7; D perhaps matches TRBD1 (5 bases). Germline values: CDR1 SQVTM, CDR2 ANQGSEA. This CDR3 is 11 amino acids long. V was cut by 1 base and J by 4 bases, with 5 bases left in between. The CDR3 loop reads CSVEGQYEQYF. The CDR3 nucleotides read TGCAGCGTTGAAGGACAGTACGAGCAGTACTTC.